These T cell receptor beta chains were read from a single sample in a study of T cell responses to AZD1222 COVID-19 vaccine. Assay used: immunoSEQ multiplex PCR; TCRdb lists only in-frame clones, some missing. The data hold about 140,000 clones, with roughly 90% observed a single time. Sequencing used peripheral blood, obtained 28 days after the second AZD1222 dose. These receptors originate from an adult who received the AZD1222 COVID-19 vaccine. Both conserved end residues are part of each CDR3. Fields, in order: clone size, V gene, J gene, D gene, CDR3 DNA, CDR3 protein. D genes are given only for firm matches. Clone size is shown for a subset of rows, as once, few, many or a class of expanded clone.

abundance: -; v_gene: TRBV5-1; j_gene: TRBJ1-2; d_gene: -; CDR3nt: TGCGCCAGCAGCTTGGTTAGGGACGTTGGCTACACCTTC; CDR3aa: CASSLVRDVGYTF
abundance: -; v_gene: TRBV25-1; j_gene: TRBJ1-3; d_gene: -; CDR3nt: TGTGCCAGCAGTACGCGACGGTCCTCTGGAAACACCATATATTTT; CDR3aa: CASSTRRSSGNTIYF
abundance: -; v_gene: TRBV10-3; j_gene: TRBJ1-5; d_gene: TRBD1; CDR3nt: TGTGCCATCAGTGACGACAGGGAGGATCAGCCCCAGCATTTT; CDR3aa: CAISDDREDQPQHF
abundance: -; v_gene: TRBV11-2; j_gene: TRBJ2-3; d_gene: -; CDR3nt: TGTGCCAGCAGCTTAGTCGCGACCACAGATACGCAGTATTTT; CDR3aa: CASSLVATTDTQYF
abundance: -; v_gene: TRBV7-2; j_gene: TRBJ1-3; d_gene: -; CDR3nt: TGTGCCAGCAGCACCCCTGGGGCCCTCTCTGGAAACACCATATATTTT; CDR3aa: CASSTPGALSGNTIYF
abundance: -; v_gene: TRBV29-1; j_gene: TRBJ2-3; d_gene: TRBD2; CDR3nt: TGCAGCCACCCTCAAGTTGGGGGGAGGGCATCAGATACGCAGTATTTT; CDR3aa: CSHPQVGGRASDTQYF
abundance: -; v_gene: TRBV5-1; j_gene: TRBJ2-1; d_gene: TRBD2; CDR3nt: TGCGCCAGCTCGGCCGGGACTACGAACAATGAGCAGTTCTTC; CDR3aa: CASSAGTTNNEQFF
abundance: -; v_gene: TRBV3-1/TRBV3-2; j_gene: TRBJ1-6; d_gene: -; CDR3nt: TGTGCCAGCAGCCCTGCATGGGACGGTAATTCACCCCTCCACTTT; CDR3aa: CASSPAWDGNSPLHF
abundance: -; v_gene: TRBV5-5; j_gene: TRBJ2-1; d_gene: -; CDR3nt: TGTGCCAGCAGCTTGGGTCCAGTGGATGAGCAGTTCTTC; CDR3aa: CASSLGPVDEQFF
abundance: -; v_gene: TRBV6-5; j_gene: TRBJ1-2; d_gene: -; CDR3nt: TGTGCCAGCAGTTATGAGGATGGCTACACCTTC; CDR3aa: CASSYEDGYTF
abundance: -; v_gene: TRBV3-1/TRBV3-2; j_gene: TRBJ2-1; d_gene: TRBD2; CDR3nt: TGTGCCAGCAGCCAAGATTCAAGCGGGAGGGGATATGAGCAGTTCTTC; CDR3aa: CASSQDSSGRGYEQFF
abundance: once; v_gene: TRBV6-2/TRBV6-3; j_gene: TRBJ2-6; d_gene: TRBD1; CDR3nt: TGTGCCAGCAGTTACACCCACGGCCGGGGACAGGGATTCTCTGGGGCCAACGTCCTGACTTTC; CDR3aa: CASSYTHGRGQGFSGANVLTF
abundance: -; v_gene: TRBV30; j_gene: TRBJ2-7; d_gene: TRBD2; CDR3nt: TGTGCCTGGATCGGGGGGGGTAGGAACGAGCAGTACTTC; CDR3aa: CAWIGGGRNEQYF
abundance: -; v_gene: TRBV7-2; j_gene: TRBJ1-5; d_gene: -; CDR3nt: TGTGCCAGCAGCCCGGACCGAAATCAGCCCCAGCATTTT; CDR3aa: CASSPDRNQPQHF
abundance: -; v_gene: TRBV7-9; j_gene: TRBJ2-7; d_gene: TRBD2; CDR3nt: TGTGCCAGCAGCGAGATGAGCGGGAGTCGGCCCTACGAGCAGTACTTC; CDR3aa: CASSEMSGSRPYEQYF
abundance: -; v_gene: TRBV9; j_gene: TRBJ1-4; d_gene: TRBD1; CDR3nt: TGTGCCAGCAGCGGGGCCCCCAGGGCAGGGGGGACTGCAACTAATGAAAAACTGTTTTTT; CDR3aa: CASSGAPRAGGTATNEKLFF
abundance: -; v_gene: TRBV5-1; j_gene: TRBJ2-5; d_gene: -; CDR3nt: TGCGCCAGCAGCTTGGTGGGAACCCAAGAGACCCAGTACTTC; CDR3aa: CASSLVGTQETQYF
abundance: once; v_gene: TRBV6-5; j_gene: TRBJ1-3; d_gene: -; CDR3nt: TGTGCCAGCAGTCCCGGGGGGAGCTCTGGAAACACCATATATTTT; CDR3aa: CASSPGGSSGNTIYF
abundance: -; v_gene: TRBV6-5; j_gene: TRBJ2-2; d_gene: -; CDR3nt: TGTGCCAGCAGTTCAGGCGGGGAGCTGTTTTTT; CDR3aa: CASSSGGELFF
abundance: -; v_gene: TRBV20-1; j_gene: TRBJ2-4; d_gene: TRBD1; CDR3nt: TGCAGAGCCGGGACAGGAAACATTCAGTACTTC; CDR3aa: CRAGTGNIQYF
abundance: -; v_gene: TRBV6-6; j_gene: TRBJ2-2; d_gene: -; CDR3nt: TGTGCCAGCAGTTACGAAGGTCCCGGGGAGCTGTTTTTT; CDR3aa: CASSYEGPGELFF
abundance: -; v_gene: TRBV6-5; j_gene: TRBJ2-2; d_gene: -; CDR3nt: TGTGCCAGCAGTTACCCCCCGGGGCGGGACACCGGGGAGCTGTTTTTT; CDR3aa: CASSYPPGRDTGELFF
abundance: -; v_gene: TRBV28; j_gene: TRBJ1-4; d_gene: TRBD1; CDR3nt: TGTGCCAGCAGTTTCCGGCAGGGGGCGCGTGAAAAACTGTTTTTT; CDR3aa: CASSFRQGAREKLFF
abundance: -; v_gene: TRBV24-1; j_gene: TRBJ2-7; d_gene: -; CDR3nt: TGTGCCACCAGTGATTTGAAGGGCGGGCACTACGAGCAGTACTTC; CDR3aa: CATSDLKGGHYEQYF
abundance: -; v_gene: TRBV30; j_gene: TRBJ2-5; d_gene: -; CDR3nt: TGTGCCTGGAGTGTAAGGGGGTTACAAGAGACCCAGTACTTC; CDR3aa: CAWSVRGLQETQYF
abundance: -; v_gene: TRBV28; j_gene: TRBJ1-1; d_gene: -; CDR3nt: TGTGCCAGCAGTCCTGCACAGGGTCTGAACACTGAAGCTTTCTTT; CDR3aa: CASSPAQGLNTEAFF
abundance: -; v_gene: TRBV11-3; j_gene: TRBJ2-1; d_gene: TRBD1; CDR3nt: TGTGCCAGCAGCGAACAGGGGCACAATGAGCAGTTCTTC; CDR3aa: CASSEQGHNEQFF
abundance: -; v_gene: TRBV28; j_gene: TRBJ2-7; d_gene: TRBD1; CDR3nt: TGTGCCAGCAGTTTATTCTGGGGACAGTCCTACGAGCAGTACTTC; CDR3aa: CASSLFWGQSYEQYF